The 20 T cell receptor beta chains reported below all come from one sample, sequenced in a study of T cells in Graves' hyperthyroidism and ophthalmopathy. RNA transcripts served as the template for amplifying TCR beta CDR3 regions. TCR CDR3 regions were first amplified by RT-PCR with HTBI primers. TCRdb redid the calling of the multiplex PCR reads with MiXCR, one entry per CDR3 protein. The sample includes nearly 600,000 distinct CDR3 sequences, approximately 15% seen only once; the top ten take more than 5%. Sequencing used blood. These receptors came from a woman in her twenties or thirties with Graves' hyperthyroidism that later progressed to Graves' ophthalmopathy.

This clonotype was counted at least ten times. The rearrangement links TRBV12-3 or TRBV12-4 to TRBJ1-6; D call uncertain. Trimming took 6 bases from V and 9 from J, leaving 12 bases between them. CDR3 length: 13 residues. This CDR3 reads CASSDRTGSPLHF. As DNA, the CDR3 is TGTGCCAGCAGCGACCGCACGGGTTCACCCCTCCACTTT.

Details on this clonotype: A read error may account for a junction end that differs from germline. The V call is TRBV2, the J call TRBJ2-3, with 7 positions matching TRBD2. There are 15 residues in the CDR3. The germline CDR1 and CDR2 sequences are SNHLY and FYNNEI. The CDR3 DNA follows: TGTGCCAGCAGTGAACTGGGCGGGAGCACAGATACGCAGGATTTT. Translation: CASSELGGSTDTQDF.

This clonotype was recorded at least ten times. This sequence joins TRBV2 and TRBJ2-1, with 9 bases that match TRBD2. The CDR3 is made up of 12 amino acids. Germline V lookup: CDR1 SNHLY, CDR2 FYNNEI. V trimming: 6 bases; J trimming: 8 bases; junction bases outside the gene matches: 2. The CDR3 reads CASRTSGDEQFF. The CDR3 DNA sequence: TGTGCCAGCAGGACTAGCGGCGATGAGCAGTTCTTC.

On this clonotype itself: A single base separates this from a much larger clone, so it may be a read error. The V call is TRBV30, the J call TRBJ1-3; D is ambiguous. This CDR3 has 14 amino acids. Per germline, CDR1 GTSNPN and CDR2 SVGIG (reference sequence). CDR3 coding DNA: TGTCCCTGGAGCCCCCGGGACTCTGGAAACACCATATATTTT. Amino acid sequence: CPWSPRDSGNTIYF.

V and J are TRBV14 and TRBJ2-7; D remains unclear. The germline V gene encodes CDR1 SGHDN and CDR2 FVKESK. The V end was cut by 0 bases, the J end by 3 bases, with 9 bases between. This CDR3 spans 14 amino acids. The CDR3 nucleotides read TGTGCCAGCAGCCAAGATGAGGTATACTACGAGCAGTACTTC. Translation: CASSQDEVYYEQYF.

This clonotype was found many times. The genes are TRBV24-1 and TRBJ2-1; weak D call: TRBD2 (6 bases). Trimming shortened V by 9 bases and J by 8 bases, and 19 bases separated the two germline ends. The CDR3 totals 14 residues. Germline V gene sequence: CDR1 KGHDR, CDR2 SFDVKD. The CDR3 spells CATSSTSWSDEQFF. The DNA of the CDR3 is TGTGCCACCTCCTCGACTAGTTGGAGCGATGAGCAGTTCTTC.

This clonotype occurred many times. The chain links TRBV18 to TRBJ1-5; D remains ambiguous. CDR3 size: 12 residues. The germline gives CDR1 KGHSH, CDR2 LQKENI. Between the trimmed V and J ends, which lost 3 bases and 9 bases, there was a span of 9 bases. CDR3 protein: CASSPSEGPQHF. CDR3 DNA: TGTGCCAGCTCACCTTCCGAGGGGCCCCAGCATTTT.

This clonotype has ten or more counts. The junction differs from germline at one of its ends, possibly a read error. The CDR3 DNA reads TGTGCCAGCAGCTTAGGGCATTACGAGCAGTACTTC. This sequence encodes CASSLGHYEQYF. The rearrangement uses TRBV5-1 and TRBJ2-7; no clear D. This CDR3 spans 12 amino acids. CDR1 and CDR2 from the germline V gene are SGHRS and YFSETQ.

The V gene is TRBV5-6, the J gene TRBJ1-1; D is possibly TRBD1 (5 bases). The CDR3 loop spans 15 amino acids. V lost 4 bases and J lost 1, with 14 bases in between. Per germline, CDR1 SGHDT and CDR2 YYEEEE. Here the CDR3 DNA reads TGTGCCAGCAGCCCGGGGACTCTAACGAACACTGAAGCTTTCTTT. Its translation: CASSPGTLTNTEAFF.

This clonotype was observed many times. The genes are TRBV30 and TRBJ1-1; D not resolved. Germline V lookup: CDR1 GTSNPN, CDR2 SVGIG (reference sequence). CDR3 length: 12 residues. V dropped 3 bases and J dropped 7 bases, with 12 bases sitting between them. The CDR3 is CAWSLARGEAFF. The CDR3 DNA sequence: TGTGCCTGGAGCCTAGCACGGGGTGAAGCTTTCTTT.

Many counts were recorded for this clonotype. The chain links TRBV7-3 to TRBJ2-3, with a weak D call TRBD2 (5 bases). CDR1 SGHTA and CDR2 FQGTGA come from the germline V gene. The CDR3 has 13 amino acids. Trimming shortened V by 3 bases and J by 2 bases, and 6 bases separated the two germline ends. CDR3 loop: CASSFRDTDTQYF. CDR3 coding DNA: TGTGCCAGCAGCTTCCGGGACACAGATACGCAGTATTTT. Combining the CDR3 with reference TRBV7-3 and TRBJ2-3 gives the whole variable domain GAGVSQTPSNKVTEKGKYVELRCDPISGHTALYWYRQSLGQGPEFLIYFQGTGAADDSGLPNDRFFAVRPEGSVSTLKIQRTERGDSAVYLCASSFRDTDTQYFGPGTRLTVL.

The chain recombines TRBV10-3 with TRBJ1-5; maybe TRBD1 (6 bases). The length of the CDR3 is 15 residues. Trimming left V 1 base short and J 5 bases short, with 12 bases between. The germline V gene has CDR1 ENHRY and CDR2 SYGVKD. The CDR3 loop reads CAISEYTGSDQPQHF. The CDR3 DNA sequence: TGTGCCATCAGTGAGTACACAGGGAGTGATCAGCCCCAGCATTTT.

This clonotype was seen more than once but under ten times. This rearrangement joins TRBV9 to TRBJ2-3, with 12 bases fitting TRBD2. Trimming removed 1 base from V and 4 bases from J; junction bases left unmatched: 10. Germline V gene data show CDR1 as SGDLS and CDR2 as YYNGEE. CDR3 length equals 18 residues. CDR3 residues: CASSVSPSGRADPDTQYF. The CDR3 region has the DNA TGTGCCAGCAGCGTATCCCCTAGCGGGAGGGCCGATCCAGATACGCAGTATTTT. Full variable domain (rest looked up from reference TRBV9 and TRBJ2-3): DSGVTQTPKHLITATGQRVTLRCSPRSGDLSVYWYQQSLDQGLQFLIQYYNGEERAKGNILERFSAQQFPDLHSELNLSSLELGDSALYFCASSVSPSGRADPDTQYFGPGTRLTVL.

The table lists this clonotype with many counts. The chain has TRBV30 and TRBJ1-4; D unresolved. There are 11 residues in the CDR3. CDR1 is GTSNPN, CDR2 SVGIG, per germline (reference sequence). Trimming took 4 bases from V and 5 from J, leaving 5 bases between them. For the CDR3, the DNA is TGTGCCTGGACTATGAATGAAAAACTGTTTTTT. This sequence encodes CAWTMNEKLFF.

This clonotype was seen a handful of times. CDR3 DNA: TGTGCCAGCAGCCCAATAGCGGGAGGTCCGGGTTACGAGCAGTACTTC. Its protein is CASSPIAGGPGYEQYF. V is TRBV11-2 and J is TRBJ2-7; 10 bases map to TRBD2. The germline V gene has CDR1 SGHAT and CDR2 FQNNGV. The CDR3 is 16 residues long. The ends lost 5 bases at V and 4 bases at J; junction bases unmatched: 11.

This clonotype was seen many times. The chain has TRBV19 and TRBJ2-7; TRBD2 matches at 10 bases. Germline values: CDR1 LNHDA, CDR2 SQIVND (reference sequence). The junction had 8 bases not matched to a gene; V was cut back by 0 bases and J by 3 bases. The CDR3 consists of 17 residues. CDR3 sequence (DNA): TGTGCCAGTAGTATAGATCTAACACTAGCGGGACGCTACGAGCAGTACTTC. Its protein is CASSIDLTLAGRYEQYF.

This clonotype was seen at least ten times. This sequence joins TRBV12-3 or TRBV12-4 and TRBJ1-6; a possible D gene is TRBD1 (6 bases). Between the trimmed V and J ends, which lost 6 bases and 4 bases, there was a span of 22 bases. The CDR3 consists of 18 residues. The CDR3 protein is CASSIHWTDAGYNSPLHF. In DNA form, the CDR3 reads TGTGCCAGCAGCATCCACTGGACAGACGCGGGGTATAATTCACCCCTCCACTTT.

This clonotype came up many times. V usage is TRBV6-1 and J usage is TRBJ2-5, with D perhaps matching TRBD1 or TRBD2 (5 bases each). This CDR3 contains 13 residues. Trimming removed 6 bases at V and 3 bases at J, with 11 bases between. CDR1 is MNHNS, CDR2 SASEGT, per germline. This CDR3 is CASSRETEETQYF. CDR3 bases: TGTGCCAGCAGCAGGGAGACGGAAGAGACCCAGTACTTC.

This clonotype has only a few counts. The chain employs TRBV6-1 and TRBJ1-5; TRBD1 aligns across 7 bases. Germline values: CDR1 MNHNS, CDR2 SASEGT. The CDR3 is made up of 13 amino acids. Trimming at V came to 6 bases and at J to 9 bases, leaving 8 bases not matched to a gene. This chain's CDR3 is CASSTDRLSPQHF. CDR3 DNA sequence: TGTGCCAGCAGCACGGACAGGTTATCGCCCCAGCATTTT.

A note on this clonotype: An end of the junction does not agree with germline; a read error may underlie this. This rearrangement joins TRBV12-3 or TRBV12-4 to TRBJ1-1, with D maybe TRBD1 (6 bases). The length of the CDR3 is 13 residues. The CDR3 here is CVSSLGQNTEAFF. CDR3 nucleotides: TGTGTCAGCAGTCTGGGACAGAACACTGAAGCTTTCTTT.